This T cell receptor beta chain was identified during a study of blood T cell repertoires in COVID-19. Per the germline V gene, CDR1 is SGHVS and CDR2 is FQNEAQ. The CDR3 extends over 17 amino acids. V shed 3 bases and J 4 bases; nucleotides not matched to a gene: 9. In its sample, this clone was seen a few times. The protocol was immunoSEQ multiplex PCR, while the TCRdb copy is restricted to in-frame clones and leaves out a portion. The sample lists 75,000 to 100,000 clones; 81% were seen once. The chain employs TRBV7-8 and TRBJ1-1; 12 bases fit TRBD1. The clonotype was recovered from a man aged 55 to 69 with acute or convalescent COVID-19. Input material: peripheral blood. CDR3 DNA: TGTGCCAGCAGCTTTTTGCCGGGACAGGGGGCAAGCACTGAAGCTTTCTTT. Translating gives CASSFLPGQGASTEAFF.